What follows are 14 T cell receptor beta chains derived from one specimen sequenced in a study of CD8 T cells in Susac syndrome. The authors reverse transcribed roughly 0.45 to 1 ug RNA with random hexamers. TCRdb re-called the immunoSEQ multiplex PCR reads with MiXCR, one entry per CDR3 protein. The data contain about 400,000 distinct CDR3 sequences, approximately 85% of them singletons. The sequencing sample was made of CD8+ T cells from PBMCs. These receptors all come from a human donor with multiple sclerosis.

CDR3 residues: CASSQEIGLAREQYF. The CDR3 DNA is TGCGCCAGCAGCCAAGAGATAGGACTAGCGCGGGAGCAGTACTTC. The chain joins TRBV4-1 to TRBJ2-7, with 9 positions matching TRBD2. Losses at the gene ends were 0 bases for V and 7 bases for J; bases not matched to a gene: 7. The CDR3 runs 15 residues. Germline-derived CDR1 and CDR2 are MGHRA and YSYEKL.

The V and J genes are TRBV5-1 and TRBJ2-2; D gene uncertain. Trimming took off 8 bases at V and 1 base at J, with 9 bases between the two ends. The CDR3 runs to 13 residues. Germline CDR1 is SGHRS and CDR2 is YFSETQ. The CDR3: CARSLGNTGELFF. The CDR3 DNA reads TGCGCCAGGTCACTTGGGAACACCGGGGAGCTGTTTTTT.

The J gene is TRBJ2-3, the V gene TRBV3-1; TRBD1 might be the D (7 bases). The CDR3 has 16 residues. Trimming took off 3 bases at V and 5 bases at J, with 18 bases between the two ends. CDR1 and CDR2 (germline): LGHDT, YNNKEL (reference sequence). CDR3 loop: CASSHQGDSWGDTQYF. CDR3 coding DNA: TGTGCCAGCAGCCACCAGGGGGACTCATGGGGAGATACGCAGTATTTT.

This clonotype appeared a single time. The chain carries TRBV27 and TRBJ2-7; 8 bases map to TRBD1. V shed 3 bases, J shed 3 bases, and the junction held 4 bases outside the gene matches. Germline CDR1 and CDR2: MNHEY and SMNVEV (reference sequence). This CDR3 spans 14 amino acids. In DNA form, the CDR3 reads TGTGCCAGCAGTTTCGCACAGGGGGGCTACGAGCAGTACTTC. Amino acid sequence: CASSFAQGGYEQYF.

The chain carries TRBV29-1 and TRBJ2-5, with D possibly TRBD1 on 6 matching bases. V was shortened by 4 bases and J by 2 bases, with 11 bases between the two germline ends. The CDR3 extends over 13 amino acids. Germline-derived CDR1 and CDR2 are SQVTM and ANQGSEA. DNA of the CDR3: TGCAGCGTTGGAGGACAGTTGCAAGAGACCCAGTACTTC. Amino acids: CSVGGQLQETQYF.

The chain uses TRBV6-1 and TRBJ2-5; D is ambiguous. Trimming took off 2 bases at V and 4 bases at J, with 11 bases between the two ends. CDR1 and CDR2 (germline): MNHNS, SASEGT. This CDR3 contains 14 residues. The CDR3 spells CASSELELSETQYF. The DNA of the CDR3 is TGTGCCAGCAGTGAATTGGAGTTATCAGAGACCCAGTACTTC.

The chain recombines TRBV3-1 with TRBJ1-5; TRBD1 matches 9 bases. This CDR3 spans 15 amino acids. Germline lookup yields CDR1 LGHDT and CDR2 YNNKEL (reference sequence). V was clipped by 0 bases and J by 10 bases; unmatched bases: 7. The DNA for the CDR3 is TGTGCCAGCAGCCAAGACGGCGACAGGGGGATCCCCCAGCATTTT. Protein sequence: CASSQDGDRGIPQHF. Based on the CDR3 plus reference TRBV3-1 and TRBJ1-5, the full variable domain is DTAVSQTPKYLVTQMGNDKSIKCEQNLGHDTMYWYKQDSKKFLKIMFSYNNKELIINETVPNRFSPKSPDKAHLNLHINSLELGDSAVYFCASSQDGDRGIPQHFGDGTRLSIL.

The chain has TRBV27 and TRBJ1-1, with D uncertain. The CDR3 has 15 residues. Germline values: CDR1 MNHEY, CDR2 SMNVEV (reference sequence). Trimming cost V 1 base and J 1 base, with 10 bases left between them. CDR3 region: CASSLYGAGNTEAFF. CDR3 sequence (DNA): TGTGCCAGCAGTTTATACGGAGCAGGGAACACTGAAGCTTTCTTT.

This chain uses TRBV5-6 with TRBJ2-7; D gene ambiguous. Germline CDR1 reads SGHDT; CDR2 reads YYEEEE. The CDR3 runs to 15 residues. Trimming cost V 1 base and J 3 bases, with 14 bases left between them. The CDR3 bases are TGTGCCAGCAGCTTGTCGGCCCGGACCAACTACGAGCAGTACTTC. Translating gives CASSLSARTNYEQYF.

This chain uses TRBV27 with TRBJ2-7; D perhaps matches TRBD1 (6 bases). V lost 5 bases and J lost 5, with 19 bases in between. There are 15 residues in the CDR3. The germline CDR1 and CDR2 sequences are MNHEY and SMNVEV (reference sequence). The CDR3 nucleotides are TGTGCCAGCAGTACCCTTTACAGGCCAGGGGACGAGCAGTACTTC. Translated: CASSTLYRPGDEQYF.

The J gene is TRBJ1-4, the V gene TRBV4-1, with D maybe TRBD1 (5 bases). CDR1 and CDR2 from the germline V gene are MGHRA and YSYEKL. CDR3 length: 14 amino acids. Trimming left V 1 base short and J 2 bases short, with 5 bases between. The CDR3 DNA reads TGCGCCAGCAGCCAAGGGGGGACTAATGAAAAACTGTTTTTT. It translates to CASSQGGTNEKLFF.

This clonotype was counted between two and nine times. V and J are TRBV29-1 and TRBJ2-7, with a tentative D call TRBD2 (7 bases). The CDR3 spans 14 residues. With 6 bases removed from V and 2 bases from J, the gap between germline ends came to 17 bases. Germline CDR1 is SQVTM and CDR2 is ANQGSEA. CDR3 residues: CSVGGGGIAYEQYF. The CDR3 nucleotides are TGCAGCGTGGGGGGCGGGGGTATCGCCTACGAGCAGTACTTC.

This chain joins TRBV27 and TRBJ1-1; the match to TRBD1 covers 7 bases. V gave up 6 bases and J gave up 5 bases; unmatched junction bases: 3. The CDR3 is made up of 12 amino acids. CDR1 is MNHEY and CDR2 is SMNVEV in the germline V gene (reference sequence). As DNA, the CDR3 is TGTGCCAGCAGACAGGGGAGAACTGAAGCTTTCTTT. Amino acids: CASRQGRTEAFF.

The chain is built from TRBV11-1 and TRBJ1-3; the D is unclear. CDR3 length: 15 amino acids. V lost 5 bases to trimming and J lost 1 base, with 12 bases between them. The germline CDR1 and CDR2 sequences are SGHAT and FQDESV (reference sequence). The CDR3 here is CASSIGTPSGNTIYF. CDR3 DNA: TGTGCCAGCAGCATCGGAACTCCGTCTGGAAACACCATATATTTT. The full variable domain, rest sourced from reference TRBV11-1 and TRBJ1-3, is EAEVAQSPRYKITEKSQAVAFWCDPISGHATLYWYRQILGQGPELLVQFQDESVVDDSQLPKDRFSAERLKGVDSTLKIQPAELGDSAMYLCASSIGTPSGNTIYFGEGSWLTVV.